The clone carrying this TCR beta chain was picked up many times. Its cognate antigen is unknown. The sample comes from a study of CD8 T cells in ankylosing spondylitis. The study, taken as a whole, reports: It appeared that ankylosing spondylitis blood was characterized by a TCR beta motif of 8 or 9 highly homologous variants.

CDR3 length: 15 residues. V was trimmed by 4 bases and J by 4 bases, leaving 18 bases between them. Germline V gene sequence: CDR1 SGDLS, CDR2 YYNGEE. Quantitative 5'-RACE with molecular barcodes was used to make the TCR beta libraries. One entry per CDR3 protein, called by TCRdb with MiXCR from the 5' RACE reads. The sample has about 510,000 distinct CDR3 sequences, roughly 5.3% seen once. V usage is TRBV9 and J usage is TRBJ2-7; D is undetermined. Sequences were obtained from blood, either unsorted or a sorted T cell fraction (not recorded which). The receptor was isolated from a male donor with ankylosing spondylitis. CDR3 sequence (DNA): TGTGCCAGCAGCTCCTTCCTTGGGGATAGGTACGAGCAGTACTTC. Encoded protein: CASSSFLGDRYEQYF.